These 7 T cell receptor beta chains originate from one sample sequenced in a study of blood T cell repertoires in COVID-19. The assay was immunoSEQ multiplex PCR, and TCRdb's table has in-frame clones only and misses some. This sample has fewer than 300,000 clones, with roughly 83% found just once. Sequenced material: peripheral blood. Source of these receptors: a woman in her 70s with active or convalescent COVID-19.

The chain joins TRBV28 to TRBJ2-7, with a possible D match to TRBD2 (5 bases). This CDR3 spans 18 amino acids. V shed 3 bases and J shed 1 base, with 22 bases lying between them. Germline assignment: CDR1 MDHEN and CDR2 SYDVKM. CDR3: CASSFGLRRQRPSYEQYF. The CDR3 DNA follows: TGTGCCAGCAGTTTTGGGTTGAGGAGGCAGAGACCTTCCTACGAGCAGTACTTC.

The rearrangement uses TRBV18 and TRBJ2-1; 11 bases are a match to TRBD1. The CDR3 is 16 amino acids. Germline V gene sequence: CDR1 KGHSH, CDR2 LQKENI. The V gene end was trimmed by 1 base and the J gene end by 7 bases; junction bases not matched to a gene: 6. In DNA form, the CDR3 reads TGTGCCAGCTCACCACGGGGGACAGGGGGTACTAATGAGCAGTTCTTC. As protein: CASSPRGTGGTNEQFF.

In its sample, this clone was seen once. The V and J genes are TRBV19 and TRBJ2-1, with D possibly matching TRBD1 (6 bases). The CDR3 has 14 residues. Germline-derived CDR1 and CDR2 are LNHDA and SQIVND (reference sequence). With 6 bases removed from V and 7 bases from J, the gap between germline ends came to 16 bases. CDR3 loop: CASRARNRENEQFF. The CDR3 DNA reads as TGTGCCAGTAGGGCCCGTAACAGGGAGAATGAGCAGTTCTTC.

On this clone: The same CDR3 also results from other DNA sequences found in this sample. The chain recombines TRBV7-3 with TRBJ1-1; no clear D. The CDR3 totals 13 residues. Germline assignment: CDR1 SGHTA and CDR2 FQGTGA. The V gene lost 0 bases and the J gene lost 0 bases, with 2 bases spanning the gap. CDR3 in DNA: TGTGCCAGCAGCTTAACCATGAACACTGAAGCTTTCTTT. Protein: CASSLTMNTEAFF. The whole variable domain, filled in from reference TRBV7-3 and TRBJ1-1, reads GAGVSQTPSNKVTEKGKYVELRCDPISGHTALYWYRQSLGQGPEFLIYFQGTGAADDSGLPNDRFFAVRPEGSVSTLKIQRTERGDSAVYLCASSLTMNTEAFFGQGTRLTVV.

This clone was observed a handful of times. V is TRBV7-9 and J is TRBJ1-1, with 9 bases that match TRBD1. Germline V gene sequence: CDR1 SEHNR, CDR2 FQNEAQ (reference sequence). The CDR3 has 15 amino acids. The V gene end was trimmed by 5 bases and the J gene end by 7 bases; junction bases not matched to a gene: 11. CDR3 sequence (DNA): TGTGCCAGCAGCCGGGGACAGGGCCCGACCTTTGAAGCTTTCTTT. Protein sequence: CASSRGQGPTFEAFF. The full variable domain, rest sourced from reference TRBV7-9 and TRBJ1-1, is DTGVSQNPRHKITKRGQNVTFRCDPISEHNRLYWYRQTLGQGPEFLTYFQNEAQLEKSRLLSDRFSAERPKGSFSTLEIQRTEQGDSAMYLCASSRGQGPTFEAFFGQGTRLTVV.

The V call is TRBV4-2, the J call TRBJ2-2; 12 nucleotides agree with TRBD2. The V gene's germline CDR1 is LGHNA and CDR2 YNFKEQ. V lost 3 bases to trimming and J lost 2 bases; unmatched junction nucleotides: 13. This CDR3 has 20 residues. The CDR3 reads CASSQELGLAGPHNTGELFF. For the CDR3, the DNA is TGTGCCAGCAGCCAGGAACTTGGACTAGCGGGACCCCATAACACCGGGGAGCTGTTTTTT.

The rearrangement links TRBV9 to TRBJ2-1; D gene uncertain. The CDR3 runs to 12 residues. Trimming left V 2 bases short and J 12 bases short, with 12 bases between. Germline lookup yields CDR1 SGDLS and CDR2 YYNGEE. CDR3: CASSVSRSAQFF. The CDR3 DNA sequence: TGTGCCAGCAGCGTCAGTCGCTCTGCGCAGTTCTTC.